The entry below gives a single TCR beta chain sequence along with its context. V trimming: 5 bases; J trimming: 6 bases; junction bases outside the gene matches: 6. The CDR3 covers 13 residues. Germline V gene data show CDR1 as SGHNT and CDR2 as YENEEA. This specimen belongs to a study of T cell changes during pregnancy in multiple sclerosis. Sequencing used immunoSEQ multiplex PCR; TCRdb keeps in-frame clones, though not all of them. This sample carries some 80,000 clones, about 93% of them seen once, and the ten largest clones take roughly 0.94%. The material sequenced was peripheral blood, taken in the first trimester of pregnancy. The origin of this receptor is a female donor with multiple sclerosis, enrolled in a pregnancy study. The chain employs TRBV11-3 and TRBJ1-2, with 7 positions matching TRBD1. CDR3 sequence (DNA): TGTGCCAGCAGCGCCGGGACAGTGGATGGCTACACCTTC. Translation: CASSAGTVDGYTF.